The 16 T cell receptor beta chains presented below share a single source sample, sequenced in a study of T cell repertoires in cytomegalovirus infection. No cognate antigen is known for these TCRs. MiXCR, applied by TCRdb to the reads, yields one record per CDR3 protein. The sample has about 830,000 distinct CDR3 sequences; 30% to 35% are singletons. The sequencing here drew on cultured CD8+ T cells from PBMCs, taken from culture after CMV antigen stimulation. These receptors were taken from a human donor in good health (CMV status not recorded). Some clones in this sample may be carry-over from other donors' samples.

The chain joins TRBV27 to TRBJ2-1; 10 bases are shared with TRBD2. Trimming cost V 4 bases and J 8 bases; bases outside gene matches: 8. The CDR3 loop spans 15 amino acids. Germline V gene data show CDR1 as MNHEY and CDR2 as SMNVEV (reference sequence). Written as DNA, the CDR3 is TGTGCCAGCAGTTCCCTAGCGGGGGAGGGCTATGAGCAGTTCTTC. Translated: CASSSLAGEGYEQFF.

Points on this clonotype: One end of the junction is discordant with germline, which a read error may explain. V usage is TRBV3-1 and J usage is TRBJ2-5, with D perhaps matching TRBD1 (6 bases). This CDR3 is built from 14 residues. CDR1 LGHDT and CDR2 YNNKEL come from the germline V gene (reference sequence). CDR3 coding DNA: TGTGCCAGCAGCGCAGGTCCCGCCGAGGGGGAGCCTGGCTTC. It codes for CASSAGPAEGEPGF.

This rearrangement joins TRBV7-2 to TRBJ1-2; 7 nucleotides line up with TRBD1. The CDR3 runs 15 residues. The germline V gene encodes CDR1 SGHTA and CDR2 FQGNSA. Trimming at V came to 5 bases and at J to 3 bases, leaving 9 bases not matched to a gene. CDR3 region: CASSPYRGGYYGYTF. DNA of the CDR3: TGTGCCAGCAGCCCCTACAGGGGTGGGTACTATGGCTACACCTTC.

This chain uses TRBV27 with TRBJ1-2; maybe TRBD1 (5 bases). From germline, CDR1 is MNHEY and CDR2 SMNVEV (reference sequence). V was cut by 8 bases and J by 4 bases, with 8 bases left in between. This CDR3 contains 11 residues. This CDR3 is CASGHRYGYTF. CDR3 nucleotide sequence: TGTGCCAGCGGACACCGCTATGGCTACACCTTC.

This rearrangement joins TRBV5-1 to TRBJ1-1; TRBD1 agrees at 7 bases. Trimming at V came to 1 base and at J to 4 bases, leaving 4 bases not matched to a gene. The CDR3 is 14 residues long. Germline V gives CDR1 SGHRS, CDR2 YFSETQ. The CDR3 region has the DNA TGCGCCAGCAGCTTGACAGGGGTAGTCACTGAAGCTTTCTTT. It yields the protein CASSLTGVVTEAFF. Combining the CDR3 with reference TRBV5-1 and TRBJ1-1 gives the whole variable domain KAGVTQTPRYLIKTRGQQVTLSCSPISGHRSVSWYQQTPGQGLQFLFEYFSETQRNKGNFPGRFSGRQFSNSRSEMNVSTLELGDSALYLCASSLTGVVTEAFFGQGTRLTVV.

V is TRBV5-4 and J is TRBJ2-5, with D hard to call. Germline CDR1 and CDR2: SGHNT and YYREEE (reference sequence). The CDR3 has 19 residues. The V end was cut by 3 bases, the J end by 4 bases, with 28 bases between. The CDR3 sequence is CASSSSSHPLSGPRETQYF. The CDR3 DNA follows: TGTGCCAGCAGCTCGTCATCTCATCCTCTGTCCGGGCCGAGAGAGACCCAGTACTTC.

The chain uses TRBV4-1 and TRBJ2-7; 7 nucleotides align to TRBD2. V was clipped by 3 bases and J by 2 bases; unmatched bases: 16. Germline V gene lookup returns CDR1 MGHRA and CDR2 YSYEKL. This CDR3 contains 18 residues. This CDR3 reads CASSHLPEQRGFTYEQYV. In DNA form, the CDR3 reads TGCGCCAGCAGCCACCTCCCGGAGCAGCGGGGATTCACCTACGAGCAGTACGTC.

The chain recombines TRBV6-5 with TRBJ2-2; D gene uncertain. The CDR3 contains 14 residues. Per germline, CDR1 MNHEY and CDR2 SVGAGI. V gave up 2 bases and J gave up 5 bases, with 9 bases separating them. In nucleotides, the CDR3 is TGTGCCAGCAGTTACCGCAGGCTAACCGGGGAGCTGTTTTTT. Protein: CASSYRRLTGELFF.

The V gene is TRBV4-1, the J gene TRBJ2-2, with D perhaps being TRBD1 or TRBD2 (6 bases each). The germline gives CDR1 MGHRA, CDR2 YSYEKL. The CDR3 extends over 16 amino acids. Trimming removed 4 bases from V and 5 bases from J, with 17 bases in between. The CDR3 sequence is CASSRSDRRDTGELFF. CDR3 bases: TGCGCCAGCAGCCGATCTGACAGGAGGGATACCGGGGAGCTGTTTTTT.

This CDR3 is CASSLKPAQPVEQYF. The CDR3 DNA follows: TGTGCCAGCAGCTTAAAACCCGCACAGCCGGTCGAGCAGTACTTC. V and J are TRBV7-8 and TRBJ2-7; unclear D gene. V was cut by 2 bases and J by 6 bases, with 17 bases left in between. The CDR3 is 15 residues long. The germline CDR1 and CDR2 sequences are SGHVS and FQNEAQ.

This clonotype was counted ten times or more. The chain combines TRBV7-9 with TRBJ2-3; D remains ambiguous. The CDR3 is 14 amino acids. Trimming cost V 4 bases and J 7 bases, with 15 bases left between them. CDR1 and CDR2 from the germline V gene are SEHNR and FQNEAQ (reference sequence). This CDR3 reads CASSSPAMAYTQYF. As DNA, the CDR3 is TGTGCCAGCAGCTCCCCAGCTATGGCCTATACGCAGTATTTT.

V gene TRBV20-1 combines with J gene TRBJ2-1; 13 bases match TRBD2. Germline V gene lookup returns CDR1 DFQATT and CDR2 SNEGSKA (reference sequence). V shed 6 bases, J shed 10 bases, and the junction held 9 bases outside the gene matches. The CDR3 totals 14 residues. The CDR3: CSARTSGGPGEQFF. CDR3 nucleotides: TGCAGTGCCCGGACTAGCGGGGGACCGGGAGAGCAGTTCTTC.

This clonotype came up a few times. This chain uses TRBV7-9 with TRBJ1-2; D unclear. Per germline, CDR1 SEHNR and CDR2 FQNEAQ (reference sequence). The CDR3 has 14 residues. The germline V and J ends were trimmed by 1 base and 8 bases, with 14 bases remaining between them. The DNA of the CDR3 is TGTGCCAGCAGCTTAGTGACGGCGAACGCCGGCTACACCTTC. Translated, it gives CASSLVTANAGYTF.

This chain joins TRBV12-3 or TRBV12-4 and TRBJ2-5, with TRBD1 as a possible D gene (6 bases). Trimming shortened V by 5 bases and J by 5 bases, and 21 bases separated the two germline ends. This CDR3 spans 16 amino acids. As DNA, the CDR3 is TGTGCCAGCAGTGGCGCGGGCTGGGGGACAATGGAGACCCAGTACTTC. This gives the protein CASSGAGWGTMETQYF.

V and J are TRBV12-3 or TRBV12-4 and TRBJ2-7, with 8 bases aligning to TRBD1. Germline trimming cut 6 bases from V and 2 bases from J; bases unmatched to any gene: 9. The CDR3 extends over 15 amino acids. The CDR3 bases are TGTGCCAGCAGATCGGACAGGGAAACGCCCTACGAGCAGTACTTC. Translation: CASRSDRETPYEQYF.

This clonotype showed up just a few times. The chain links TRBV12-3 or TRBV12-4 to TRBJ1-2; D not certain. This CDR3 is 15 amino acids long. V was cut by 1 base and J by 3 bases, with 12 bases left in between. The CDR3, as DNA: TGTGCCAGCAGTTTAGGCTACTTGCGTGACTATGGCTACACCTTC. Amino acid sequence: CASSLGYLRDYGYTF.